The T cell receptor beta chain under discussion was sequenced for a study of blood T cell repertoires in COVID-19. Study-level information: Samples of COVID-19 (acute and convalescent) were obtained from the United States, Italy and Spain. PBMCs, B-cell-depleted T cells, or T cells provided the cDNA or gDNA that made up the material.

Some clones are missing from TCRdb's copy, which holds only in-frame ones; the method was immunoSEQ multiplex PCR. The sample lists some 100,000 clones, about 78% occurring once. Trimming removed 1 base at V and 3 bases at J, with 9 bases between. Per germline, CDR1 SSHAT and CDR2 FNYEAQ (reference sequence). This CDR3 spans 14 amino acids. The TCR was taken from a human donor in a cohort sampled during active or convalescent COVID-19. The sequencing input was peripheral blood. The rearrangement joins TRBV7-7 to TRBJ2-5, with a possible D match to TRBD2 (6 bases). The DNA for the CDR3 is TGTGCCAGCAGCTTAGTTTGGGGGGAAGAGACCCAGTACTTC. The encoded protein is CASSLVWGEETQYF. The whole variable domain, remainder taken from reference TRBV7-7 and TRBJ2-5, is GAGVSQSPRYKVTKRGQDVTLRCDPISSHATLYWYQQALGQGPEFLTYFNYEAQPDKSGLPSDRFSAERPEGSISTLTIQRTEQRDSAMYRCASSLVWGEETQYFGPGTRLLVL.